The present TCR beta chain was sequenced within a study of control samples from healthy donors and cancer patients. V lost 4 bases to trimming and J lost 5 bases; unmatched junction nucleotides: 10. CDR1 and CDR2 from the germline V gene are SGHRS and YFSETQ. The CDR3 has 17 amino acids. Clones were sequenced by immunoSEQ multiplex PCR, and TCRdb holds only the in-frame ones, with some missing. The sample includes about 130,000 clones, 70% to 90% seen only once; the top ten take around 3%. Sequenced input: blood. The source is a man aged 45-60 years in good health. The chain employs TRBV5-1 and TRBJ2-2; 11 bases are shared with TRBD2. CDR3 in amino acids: CASSAGPLAGGTGELFF. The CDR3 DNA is TGCGCCAGCAGCGCGGGCCCGCTAGCGGGGGGAACCGGGGAGCTGTTTTTT.